This passage covers 20 T cell receptor beta chains from one sample sequenced in a study of T-cell memory formation after mild COVID-19. TCRdb reprocessed the 5' RACE reads via MiXCR and lists one record per CDR3 protein. The sample has around 370,000 distinct CDR3 sequences; under 25% are singletons. Source material: PBMCs or a T cell subset sorted from them (not recorded which). The source of these receptors is an adult woman who had mild COVID-19 (a few samples of this study predate the infection). Cell type and time point are not known.

The chain has TRBV7-8 and TRBJ1-5; D remains ambiguous. Deletions cut 5 bases from V and 7 bases from J, with 12 bases between. CDR1 is SGHVS, CDR2 FQNEAQ, per germline. The CDR3 contains 13 residues. The CDR3 spells CASSERGRQPQHF. The CDR3 nucleotides are TGTGCCAGCAGCGAACGAGGGCGCCAGCCCCAGCATTTT. Full variable domain (missing parts from reference TRBV7-8 and TRBJ1-5): GAGVSQSPRYKVAKRGQDVALRCDPISGHVSLFWYQQALGQGPEFLTYFQNEAQLDKSGLPSDRFFAERPEGSVSTLKIQRTQQEDSAVYLCASSERGRQPQHFGDGTRLSIL.

This clonotype was seen repeatedly, ten times or more. The chain couples TRBV6-2 or TRBV6-3 to TRBJ1-1; weak D call: TRBD1 (5 bases). V was trimmed by 2 bases and J by 5 bases, leaving 9 bases between them. Germline lookup yields CDR1 MNHEY and CDR2 SVGEGT. The CDR3 covers 13 residues. CDR3 sequence: CASSYIGGTEAFF. The CDR3 DNA reads as TGTGCCAGCAGTTACATCGGGGGAACTGAAGCTTTCTTT.

Only one count was recorded for this clonotype. The rearrangement links TRBV5-1 to TRBJ2-6; 8 bases align to TRBD1. The V segment lost 2 bases and the J segment 4 bases; nucleotides outside the gene matches: 14. The CDR3 loop spans 19 amino acids. From germline, CDR1 is SGHRS and CDR2 YFSETQ. In DNA form, the CDR3 reads TGCGCCAGCAGCTTAACAGGGGGTCCGGCTAGTAACGGGGCCAACGTCCTGACTTTC. Translated: CASSLTGGPASNGANVLTF. Based on the CDR3 plus reference TRBV5-1 and TRBJ2-6, the full variable domain is KAGVTQTPRYLIKTRGQQVTLSCSPISGHRSVSWYQQTPGQGLQFLFEYFSETQRNKGNFPGRFSGRQFSNSRSEMNVSTLELGDSALYLCASSLTGGPASNGANVLTFGAGSRLTVL.

This clonotype showed up just a few times. This chain joins TRBV5-1 and TRBJ2-1; 10 bases map to TRBD2. The V gene end was trimmed by 0 bases and the J gene end by 8 bases; junction bases not matched to a gene: 8. This CDR3 contains 16 residues. Germline assignment: CDR1 SGHRS and CDR2 YFSETQ. The CDR3 loop is CASSLALAGASDEQFF. In DNA, the CDR3 is TGCGCCAGCAGCTTGGCCCTAGCGGGAGCTTCGGATGAGCAGTTCTTC.

This chain connects TRBV25-1 to TRBJ1-3, with 7 nucleotides matching TRBD1. Germline V gene data show CDR1 as MGHDK and CDR2 as SYGVNS. CDR3 length: 17 amino acids. Trimming removed 4 bases from V and 4 bases from J; junction bases left unmatched: 13. The CDR3 DNA is TGTGCCAGCAGTGCCCGCGGGACAGCCTTCCGGGGAAACACCATATATTTT. Translation: CASSARGTAFRGNTIYF.

The V call is TRBV20-1, the J call TRBJ2-5; 7 bases line up with TRBD2. Per germline, CDR1 DFQATT and CDR2 SNEGSKA (reference sequence). The junction had 5 bases not matched to a gene; V was cut back by 6 bases and J by 1 base. CDR3 length: 13 residues. The CDR3 nucleotides read TGCAGTGCACCTCTAGCGGTCCAAGAGACCCAGTACTTC. Its translation is CSAPLAVQETQYF.

V is TRBV5-1 and J is TRBJ2-5, with a tentative D call TRBD1 (6 bases). Trimming pared 0 bases from V and 5 bases from J, leaving 11 bases between. CDR3 length equals 14 residues. The germline V gene encodes CDR1 SGHRS and CDR2 YFSETQ. In DNA, the CDR3 is TGCGCCAGCAGCTTGGAGGGGGAAGGGGAGACCCAGTACTTC. Its protein is CASSLEGEGETQYF.

This sequence joins TRBV5-1 and TRBJ2-5, with D perhaps matching TRBD1 (6 bases). V lost 5 bases and J 9 bases, leaving 23 bases between the germline ends. This CDR3 is 15 amino acids long. Germline lookup yields CDR1 SGHRS and CDR2 YFSETQ. The CDR3 sequence is CASSFEVGTRRPQYF. The CDR3 DNA follows: TGCGCCAGCAGTTTTGAAGTCGGGACAAGGCGACCCCAGTACTTC.

The chain carries TRBV18 and TRBJ1-1; D is unclear. The germline V gene encodes CDR1 KGHSH and CDR2 LQKENI. CDR3 length equals 12 residues. Trimming cost V 6 bases and J 4 bases, with 9 bases left between them. CDR3 region: CASSSRPTEAFF. CDR3 DNA: TGTGCCAGCTCCTCCCGTCCCACTGAAGCTTTCTTT.

This chain joins TRBV5-5 and TRBJ2-7; D is unresolved. This CDR3 comprises 15 residues. Germline lookup yields CDR1 SGHKS and CDR2 YYEKEE (reference sequence). Trimming removed 0 bases from V and 3 bases from J, with 13 bases in between. The CDR3 protein is CASSLVVAAVYEQYF. CDR3 nucleotides: TGTGCCAGCAGCTTGGTTGTAGCAGCAGTCTACGAGCAGTACTTC.

This clonotype has more than one count but fewer than ten. The V gene is TRBV12-3 or TRBV12-4, the J gene TRBJ2-4; 11 positions agree with TRBD2. CDR3 size: 16 residues. Trimming at V came to 3 bases and at J to 2 bases, leaving 3 bases not matched to a gene. CDR3 sequence reads: CASSLIAGGTKNIQYF. CDR3 nucleotides: TGTGCCAGCAGTTTGATAGCGGGAGGGACCAAAAACATTCAGTACTTC.

The J gene is TRBJ1-6, the V gene TRBV9; 8 bases fit TRBD1. The CDR3 runs 14 residues. The V gene's germline CDR1 is SGDLS and CDR2 YYNGEE. Trimming took 0 bases from V and 8 from J; bases not matched to a gene: 1. The CDR3 DNA sequence: TGTGCCAGCAGCGTAGGGGGACAGGATTCACCCCTCCACTTT. Amino acids: CASSVGGQDSPLHF.

The DNA for the CDR3 is TGTGCCAGCAGTCTCGGGGACAGGGGTAACACTGAAGCTTTCTTT. Residues: CASSLGDRGNTEAFF. V and J are TRBV6-5 and TRBJ1-1; 10 bases agree with TRBD1. Germline trimming cut 5 bases from V and 2 bases from J; bases unmatched to any gene: 5. The CDR3 extends over 15 amino acids. Germline V gene sequence: CDR1 MNHEY, CDR2 SVGAGI.

The chain combines TRBV20-1 with TRBJ2-3, with D hard to call. The CDR3 runs to 11 residues. V lost 5 bases and J lost 9, with 12 bases in between. The germline CDR1 and CDR2 sequences are DFQATT and SNEGSKA (reference sequence). The CDR3 coding sequence is TGCAGTGCTGCCCAAATGGGGACGCAGTATTTT. Amino acids: CSAAQMGTQYF.

The chain recombines TRBV4-1 with TRBJ2-5; D may be TRBD1 (5 bases). The ends were cut back, 4 bases at V and 1 base at J, with 22 bases in the middle. CDR1 and CDR2 from the germline V gene are MGHRA and YSYEKL. The CDR3 covers 18 residues. The CDR3: CASSPTRAGRELQETQYF. The CDR3 region has the DNA TGCGCCAGCAGCCCGACCAGGGCAGGCCGAGAGCTCCAAGAGACCCAGTACTTC.

The chain joins TRBV20-1 to TRBJ1-2; perhaps TRBD1 as D (5 bases). In germline, CDR1 is DFQATT, CDR2 SNEGSKA (reference sequence). CDR3 length equals 15 residues. V dropped 6 bases and J dropped 4 bases, with 21 bases sitting between them. The CDR3 reads CSARGIDHVVYGYTF. The CDR3 DNA follows: TGCAGTGCAAGGGGAATAGACCACGTAGTCTATGGCTACACCTTC.

This clonotype was found a few times. The CDR3 region is CASSAVRGSYNEQFF. Here the CDR3 DNA reads TGTGCCAGCAGCGCCGTGCGGGGCTCCTACAATGAGCAGTTCTTC. The V and J genes are TRBV9 and TRBJ2-1; tentative D call: TRBD2 (6 bases). This CDR3 has 15 amino acids. Trimming left V 3 bases short and J 0 bases short, with 10 bases between. The germline V gene has CDR1 SGDLS and CDR2 YYNGEE. Combining the CDR3 with reference TRBV9 and TRBJ2-1 gives the whole variable domain DSGVTQTPKHLITATGQRVTLRCSPRSGDLSVYWYQQSLDQGLQFLIQYYNGEERAKGNILERFSAQQFPDLHSELNLSSLELGDSALYFCASSAVRGSYNEQFFGPGTRLTVL.

This rearrangement joins TRBV5-6 to TRBJ2-7, with no clear D. V was cut by 7 bases and J by 7 bases, with 15 bases left in between. The CDR3 has 12 residues. Germline CDR1 and CDR2: SGHDT and YYEEEE. CDR3 amino acids: CASYPRLREQYF. The CDR3 DNA is TGTGCCAGCTACCCCCGGCTACGAGAGCAGTACTTC.

This clonotype showed up many times. The chain recombines TRBV12-3 or TRBV12-4 with TRBJ2-7, with TRBD1 matching over 12 bases. With V trimmed by 3 bases and J by 2 bases, 8 bases remained unmatched. This CDR3 is built from 17 residues. The CDR3: CASSFGTGGFGPYEQYF. The CDR3, as DNA: TGTGCCAGCAGTTTTGGGACAGGGGGCTTCGGCCCCTACGAGCAGTACTTC.

This clonotype has more than one count but fewer than ten. V is TRBV5-1 and J is TRBJ2-2; D unclear. V shed 4 bases and J shed 0 bases, with 10 bases lying between them. This CDR3 spans 15 amino acids. CDR1 and CDR2 (germline): SGHRS, YFSETQ. The CDR3 region is CASSRTETNTGELFF. CDR3 in DNA: TGCGCCAGCAGCCGAACAGAAACGAACACCGGGGAGCTGTTTTTT.